Each of the 27 T cell receptor beta chains below was sequenced from the same sample in a study of CD8 T cells in ankylosing spondylitis. TCRdb itself ran the 5' RACE reads through MiXCR, one entry per CDR3 protein. The repertoire holds hundreds of thousands of distinct CDR3 sequences, with about 30% as singletons. The sequenced sample consisted of blood, either unsorted or a sorted T cell fraction (not recorded which). The receptors originated from a male donor with ankylosing spondylitis or in good health (not recorded which).

The V call is TRBV7-6, the J call TRBJ2-1, with D uncertain. The germline gives CDR1 SGHVS, CDR2 FNYEAQ. The V and J ends lost 3 bases and 5 bases respectively, with 14 bases between them. The CDR3 is 15 residues long. The chain's CDR3 is CASSFLKGWDNEQFF. DNA of the CDR3: TGTGCCAGCAGCTTCCTGAAGGGTTGGGACAATGAGCAGTTCTTC.

This clonotype was counted a few times. The gene calls are TRBV12-3 or TRBV12-4 and TRBJ2-1, with D tentatively TRBD1 (5 bases). Deletions cut 2 bases from V and 7 bases from J, with 12 bases between. The CDR3 spans 14 residues. The CDR3 region is CASSLQQGKNEQFF. CDR3 DNA sequence: TGTGCCAGCAGTTTACAGCAGGGAAAAAATGAGCAGTTCTTC.

This clonotype was observed a handful of times. V gene TRBV20-1 combines with J gene TRBJ1-5; TRBD1 might be the D (6 bases). The CDR3 is 14 residues long. CDR1 and CDR2 from the germline V gene are DFQATT and SNEGSKA (reference sequence). Between the trimmed V and J ends, which lost 2 bases and 6 bases, there was a span of 14 bases. CDR3 sequence reads: CSARRAGAIQPQHF. The CDR3 nucleotides read TGCAGTGCTAGAAGGGCGGGGGCAATTCAGCCCCAGCATTTT.

Note on this clonotype: Without the conserved terminal phenylalanine or tryptophan, this CDR3 likely stems from a read error. Because the CDR3's place on the DNA is in doubt, the DNA is left out and the CDR3 is given as listed by TCRdb. V is TRBV2 and J is TRBJ2-7; the table's D call TRBD1 went unverified against the DNA. The CDR3 length is 12 residues, termini included. CDR1 and CDR2 from the germline V gene are SNHLY and FYNNEI. The CDR3 is CASSETRDRRAL.

The chain couples TRBV29-1 to TRBJ2-3; 7 bases are shared with TRBD1. Losses at the gene ends were 2 bases for V and 7 bases for J; bases not matched to a gene: 6. In germline, CDR1 is SQVTM, CDR2 ANQGSEA. The CDR3 is made up of 13 amino acids. The DNA of the CDR3 is TGCAGCGTTGAACACAGGGGTTTGAATACGCAGTATTTT. The encoded protein is CSVEHRGLNTQYF.

This clonotype was seen more than once but under ten times. The V and J genes are TRBV5-1 and TRBJ2-7; D may be TRBD1 (6 bases). The CDR3 totals 13 residues. Germline CDR1 SGHRS, CDR2 YFSETQ. The V gene lost 4 bases and the J gene lost 6 bases, with 14 bases spanning the gap. CDR3 amino acids: CASSRWTDLEQYF. CDR3 DNA: TGCGCCAGCAGCCGATGGACAGATCTCGAGCAGTACTTC.

The CDR3 region has the DNA TGTGCCAGCAGTTTAGTTTTCGGGGGCGGAGATACGCAGTATTTT. It codes for CASSLVFGGGDTQYF. The chain is built from TRBV12-3 or TRBV12-4 and TRBJ2-3; tentatively, D is TRBD1 or TRBD2 (6 bases each). This CDR3 has 15 amino acids. Trimming cost V 1 base and J 5 bases, with 13 bases left between them.

This chain connects TRBV20-1 to TRBJ2-7, with TRBD2 matching over 8 bases. V lost 0 bases, J lost 0 bases, and 7 bases stayed unmatched. Germline V gives CDR1 DFQATT, CDR2 SNEGSKA (reference sequence). CDR3 length: 16 residues. The CDR3 nucleotides read TGCAGTGCTAGAGAGAGAACCGGGACTAGCTCCTACGAGCAGTACTTC. Translation: CSARERTGTSSYEQYF.

The gene calls are TRBV5-5 and TRBJ2-1; D is uncertain. This CDR3 comprises 14 residues. Looked up from germline, CDR1 is SGHKS and CDR2 is YYEKEE (reference sequence). Trimming removed 0 bases from V and 5 bases from J, with 9 bases in between. For the CDR3, the DNA is TGTGCCAGCAGCTTGGAAAACAGAAACAATGAGCAGTTCTTC. It encodes CASSLENRNNEQFF.

The chain is built from TRBV10-3 and TRBJ2-3, with 7 bases identical to TRBD1. Germline CDR1 ENHRY, CDR2 SYGVKD. This CDR3 contains 14 residues. The CDR3 reads CALGGRGVTDTQYF. DNA for the CDR3: TGTGCTTTAGGGGGCAGGGGTGTGACAGATACGCAGTATTTT.

CDR3 amino acids: CSAHDRSSYNEQFF. In DNA form, the CDR3 reads TGCAGTGCTCACGACCGGAGCTCCTACAATGAGCAGTTCTTC. V gene TRBV20-1 combines with J gene TRBJ2-1, with no clear D. The CDR3 has 14 amino acids. Germline CDR1 is DFQATT and CDR2 is SNEGSKA (reference sequence). V shed 5 bases and J shed 0 bases, with 11 bases lying between them.

The gene calls are TRBV25-1 and TRBJ1-1; D might be TRBD1 (6 bases). The CDR3 length is 14 residues. From germline, CDR1 is MGHDK and CDR2 SYGVNS. V lost 4 bases and J 11 bases, leaving 20 bases between the germline ends. CDR3 region: CASSGSGTRTRAFF. The CDR3 bases are TGTGCCAGCAGTGGTTCCGGGACACGAACCCGGGCTTTCTTT.

The table lists this clonotype with a few counts. The gene calls are TRBV5-5 and TRBJ1-4, with D possibly matching TRBD1 (5 bases). V lost 3 bases and J 8 bases, leaving 17 bases between the germline ends. CDR3 length: 15 amino acids. CDR1 is SGHKS, CDR2 YYEKEE, per germline (reference sequence). This CDR3 is CASSSGTDRIEKLFF. The CDR3, as DNA: TGTGCCAGCAGCTCGGGGACGGACCGTATAGAAAAACTGTTTTTT.

This clonotype was observed a handful of times. This rearrangement joins TRBV20-1 to TRBJ2-7, with D uncertain. Trimming pared 3 bases from V and 3 bases from J, leaving 15 bases between. CDR3 length: 14 amino acids. Germline V gene lookup returns CDR1 DFQATT and CDR2 SNEGSKA (reference sequence). The CDR3 loop is CSAREIVGFYEQYF. The DNA of the CDR3 is TGCAGTGCTAGGGAAATTGTGGGTTTCTACGAGCAGTACTTC.

V is TRBV27 and J is TRBJ2-7, with 10 bases identical to TRBD2. The CDR3 contains 15 residues. V lost 5 bases and J lost 0; bases outside the gene matches: 4. The V gene's germline CDR1 is MNHEY and CDR2 SMNVEV (reference sequence). The CDR3 protein is CASSPIAGGSYEQYF. In DNA form, the CDR3 reads TGTGCCAGCAGTCCCATAGCGGGGGGCTCCTACGAGCAGTACTTC.

J is TRBJ2-2 and V is TRBV20-1; no firm D call. Between the trimmed V and J ends, which lost 5 bases and 8 bases, there was a span of 15 bases. Per the germline V gene, CDR1 is DFQATT and CDR2 is SNEGSKA (reference sequence). The CDR3 is 13 amino acids. CDR3 sequence: CSASTVLRGELFF. CDR3 in DNA: TGCAGTGCTTCGACCGTTCTGAGGGGGGAGCTGTTTTTT.

The chain couples TRBV6-5 to TRBJ1-6; D uncertain. The CDR3 runs 16 residues. Trimming stripped 3 bases from V and 9 bases from J, with 18 bases between. From germline, CDR1 is MNHEY and CDR2 SVGAGI. The DNA for the CDR3 is TGTGCCAGCAGTTATGGCCAGGCCGGGGATGGTTCACCCCTCCACTTT. This codes for CASSYGQAGDGSPLHF.

This clonotype has only a few counts. CDR3 sequence: CASTAGGASYEQYF. DNA for the CDR3: TGTGCCAGCACCGCCGGGGGGGCGAGTTACGAGCAGTACTTC. The gene calls are TRBV12-3 or TRBV12-4 and TRBJ2-7; 8 nucleotides align to TRBD2. This CDR3 is 14 amino acids long. V lost 7 bases to trimming and J lost 4 bases; unmatched junction nucleotides: 9.

V usage is TRBV5-5 and J usage is TRBJ2-5; D is possibly TRBD2 (5 bases). Germline loops: CDR1 SGHKS, CDR2 YYEKEE (reference sequence). The CDR3 sequence is 13 residues long. Trimming stripped 1 base from V and 5 bases from J, with 9 bases between. CDR3 sequence reads: CASSLPQRETQYF. In DNA, the CDR3 is TGTGCCAGCAGCTTGCCTCAGCGGGAGACCCAGTACTTC.

The chain couples TRBV27 to TRBJ2-2; D is unclear. Germline lookup yields CDR1 MNHEY and CDR2 SMNVEV (reference sequence). Trimming took off 0 bases at V and 6 bases at J, with 5 bases between the two ends. The CDR3 is made up of 13 amino acids. CDR3 sequence reads: CASSLSSPGELFF. DNA for the CDR3: TGTGCCAGCAGTTTATCATCGCCCGGGGAGCTGTTTTTT.

In this sample, this clonotype turned up many times. V gene TRBV7-2 combines with J gene TRBJ1-6, with D hard to call. The germline CDR1 and CDR2 sequences are SGHTA and FQGNSA. The germline V and J ends were trimmed by 0 bases and 14 bases, with 11 bases remaining between them. CDR3 size: 13 residues. DNA of the CDR3: TGTGCCAGCAGCTTAGCGCGGGATTTCACCCTCCACTTT. Protein sequence: CASSLARDFTLHF.

This clonotype has only a few counts. V and J are TRBV12-3 or TRBV12-4 and TRBJ2-7; 7 bases map to TRBD1. The V segment lost 6 bases and the J segment 2 bases; nucleotides outside the gene matches: 10. This CDR3 comprises 15 residues. The CDR3 loop is CASSHTGDSAYEQYF. CDR3 nucleotides: TGTGCCAGCAGCCACACAGGGGATAGTGCCTACGAGCAGTACTTC.

V gene TRBV29-1 combines with J gene TRBJ2-7, with 10 bases identical to TRBD1. Germline-derived CDR1 and CDR2 are SQVTM and ANQGSEA. This CDR3 contains 13 residues. Trimming removed 4 bases from V and 5 bases from J; junction bases left unmatched: 5. The CDR3, as DNA: TGCAGCGTTGCTGGGACAGGGGTCGACGAGCAGTACTTC. Its translation: CSVAGTGVDEQYF.

The gene calls are TRBV7-3 and TRBJ2-3; the D is unclear. The germline CDR1 and CDR2 sequences are SGHTA and FQGTGA. V lost 8 bases and J lost 1, with 7 bases in between. The CDR3 covers 12 residues. The CDR3 DNA reads as TGTGCCAGCGGCGACGGCACAGATACGCAGTATTTT. This codes for CASGDGTDTQYF.

This clonotype was seen only a few times. The V call is TRBV7-9, the J call TRBJ2-7; 8 positions match TRBD2. Trimming took 5 bases from V and 4 from J; bases not matched to a gene: 7. The CDR3 is 14 residues long. Germline V gene lookup returns CDR1 SEHNR and CDR2 FQNEAQ (reference sequence). The DNA for the CDR3 is TGTGCCAGCAGCCCCCGCGGGGGGCATTACGAGCAGTACTTC. It specifies CASSPRGGHYEQYF.

The rearrangement links TRBV20-1 to TRBJ2-3; no firm D call. V was trimmed by 4 bases and J by 2 bases, leaving 13 bases between them. Per germline, CDR1 DFQATT and CDR2 SNEGSKA (reference sequence). CDR3 length equals 14 residues. CDR3 protein: CSAKKPRITDTQYF. CDR3 coding DNA: TGCAGTGCTAAGAAGCCCCGGATCACAGATACGCAGTATTTT.

Turning to this clonotype: The missing conserved phenylalanine or tryptophan at the end of this CDR3 makes a read error likely. The chain employs TRBV4-1 and TRBJ2-3; possible D gene TRBD1, 6 bases. The CDR3 spans 14 residues. Per the germline V gene, CDR1 is MGHRA and CDR2 is YSYEKL. The ends were cut back, 1 base at V and 5 bases at J, with 10 bases in the middle. Here the CDR3 DNA reads TGCGCCAGCAGCCAAGTAGGGGGTAGAGATACGCAGTATTCT. Its translation: CASSQVGGRDTQYS.